This TCR beta chain is drawn from a study of blood T cell repertoires in COVID-19 (TCRdb year 2020). Turning to the overall study: The collaborator samples originated in the United States, Italy and Spain and spanned the acute and convalescent phases of COVID-19. Nearly every sample came with metadata listing a de-identified subject ID, COVID-19 status, age in years and sex. The repertoires were made available in a free public database intended to serve as a resource for research on the immune response to SARS-CoV-2. Subjects who had been exposed to COVID-19, were actively infected with it, or had recovered from it provided the deeply sampled blood TCRbeta repertoires that made up the dataset. Samples came from the ongoing ImmuneRACE study (first 160 participants) plus 1,254 subjects from 6 global collaborators. HLA class I and class II types, where available, came from metadata supplied by the sample provider rather than from assay-based typing. The material from the prospective study consisted of cDNA or gDNA derived from T cells, B-cell-depleted T cells, or PBMCs.

As for this clone: Its target antigen remains unknown. No base-level quality is on record; no much larger clone is a single base apart.

The full study reports these points: Clinical and demographic metadata were provided uncurated, with the amount varying by source and participant.

At the junction V is shortened by 1 base and J by 5 bases, with 11 bases in between. From cysteine to phenylalanine, the CDR3 is 14 amino acids long. Only the CDR3 DNA is retained, 42 bases long and in frame from the first base. For CDR1 and CDR2, the germline V gene lists MGHDK and SYGVNS. Each collaborating institution followed its own protocols to collect whole blood in K2EDTA tubes. For TCRbeta analysis, collaborators shipped samples as frozen whole blood, isolated PBMCs, or DNA extracted from either of those sample types. TCRbeta CDR3 regions were amplified from genomic DNA by means of the immunoSEQ Assay, a bias-controlled multiplex PCR. For the original study's pipeline: Within the assay, amplification of reference gene primers was used to estimate how many nucleated cells each sample contained. To quantify the absolute abundance of each unique TCRbeta CDR3 rearrangement, sequence reads were collapsed and filtered. For each sample, productive Simpson clonality was calculated as the square root of Simpson's diversity index over productive rearrangements. TCRdb mirrors the immuneACCESS table, restricted to in-frame sequences. Some clones are absent from its copies; in checked studies, under half trace to an unresolved V gene, and the reason for the others is unknown. The D gene and trimming were derived from the DNA, and the V and J assignments and clone size from that table. This sample lists tens of thousands of clones; roughly 80% were detected once. The top ten constitute roughly 3.2% of the sample.

This TCR derives from a man between 60 and 75 years old with acute or convalescent COVID-19. What was sequenced was peripheral blood. Recombination connected TRBV25-1 to TRBJ2-5; the best D guess is TRBD2, with 6 bases matching. The DNA is TGTGCCAGCAGTGAATCCCCGGGGGATGAGACCCAGTACTTC. The encoded protein is CASSESPGDETQYF.